Shown below are 20 T cell receptor beta chains from a single sample sequenced in a study of PD-L1 blockade in urothelial cancer. Time point noted: peripheral blood 6 weeks after treatment start. Clones were read by immunoSEQ multiplex PCR, and TCRdb kept only the in-frame ones, dropping some. The repertoire has about 45,000 clones, about 90% of them found once; the top ten carry 7.3%. The specimen was PBMCs, collected around atezolizumab (anti-PD-L1) treatment. All receptors derive from a man between 65 and 80 years old with urothelial cancer.

The gene calls are TRBV18 and TRBJ2-7, with 15 bases fitting TRBD2. V lost 1 base to trimming and J lost 4 bases; unmatched junction nucleotides: 5. The CDR3 loop spans 17 amino acids. Per germline, CDR1 KGHSH and CDR2 LQKENI. Here the CDR3 reads CASSPLRTSGRAYEQYF. CDR3 coding DNA: TGTGCCAGCTCACCACTAAGGACTAGCGGGAGGGCTTACGAGCAGTACTTC. The full variable domain, completed using reference TRBV18 and TRBJ2-7, is NAGVMQNPRHLVRRRGQEARLRCSPMKGHSHVYWYRQLPEEGLKFMVYLQKENIIDESGMPKERFSAEFPKEGPSILRIQQVVRGDSAAYFCASSPLRTSGRAYEQYFGPGTRLTVT.

This sequence joins TRBV6-1 and TRBJ1-5, with unresolved D. This CDR3 has 13 amino acids. CDR1 is MNHNS and CDR2 is SASEGT in the germline V gene. With 3 bases removed from V and 5 bases from J, the gap between germline ends came to 8 bases. The CDR3 region has the DNA TGTGCCAGCAGTGACAGTTTCGATCAGCCCCAGCATTTT. As protein: CASSDSFDQPQHF.

V gene TRBV9 combines with J gene TRBJ2-7, with 8 positions matching TRBD1. V shed 3 bases and J 6 bases; nucleotides not matched to a gene: 8. The CDR3 consists of 14 residues. CDR1 and CDR2 from the germline V gene are SGDLS and YYNGEE. The CDR3 loop reads CASSGGRTGSEQYF. In DNA, the CDR3 is TGTGCCAGCAGCGGGGGGCGGACAGGGAGCGAGCAGTACTTC. Full variable domain (rest looked up from reference TRBV9 and TRBJ2-7): DSGVTQTPKHLITATGQRVTLRCSPRSGDLSVYWYQQSLDQGLQFLIQYYNGEERAKGNILERFSAQQFPDLHSELNLSSLELGDSALYFCASSGGRTGSEQYFGPGTRLTVT.

This chain links TRBV6-1 with TRBJ2-5; D ambiguous. V was trimmed by 3 bases and J by 5 bases, leaving 7 bases between them. The CDR3 spans 12 residues. Germline CDR1 and CDR2: MNHNS and SASEGT. The CDR3 DNA is TGTGCCAGCAGTGAGACACGGGAGACCCAGTACTTC. Protein product: CASSETRETQYF.

The chain links TRBV2 to TRBJ2-7; TRBD1 matches at 7 bases. Germline V gene sequence: CDR1 SNHLY, CDR2 FYNNEI. This CDR3 contains 15 residues. The J segment lost 2 bases and the V segment lost 7 bases, leaving 11 bases of the junction unmatched. CDR3 sequence: CASIPLQGTTYEQYF. The CDR3 nucleotides are TGTGCCAGCATACCGTTACAGGGGACAACCTACGAGCAGTACTTC.

The chain combines TRBV5-4 with TRBJ2-3, with 7 nucleotides matching TRBD2. The J segment lost 0 bases and the V segment lost 4 bases, leaving 5 bases of the junction unmatched. Germline CDR1 is SGHNT and CDR2 is YYREEE (reference sequence). The CDR3 sequence is 15 residues long. This CDR3 is CASSRSGGSTDTQYF. The DNA of the CDR3 is TGTGCCAGCAGCCGTTCGGGGGGAAGCACAGATACGCAGTATTTT.

This chain joins TRBV4-2 and TRBJ2-7; TRBD1 agrees at 8 bases. V trimming: 4 bases; J trimming: 2 bases; junction bases outside the gene matches: 4. The CDR3 has 14 residues. CDR1 is LGHNA, CDR2 YNFKEQ, per germline. The CDR3 protein is CASSPRTGTYEQYF. In DNA form, the CDR3 reads TGTGCCAGCAGCCCTCGGACAGGGACCTACGAGCAGTACTTC.

This chain joins TRBV19 and TRBJ1-1, with D perhaps matching TRBD1 (6 bases). The CDR3 loop spans 15 amino acids. Germline V lookup: CDR1 LNHDA, CDR2 SQIVND (reference sequence). Trimming shortened V by 5 bases and J by 2 bases, and 15 bases separated the two germline ends. CDR3 amino acids: CASSLTATGNTEAFF. For the CDR3, the DNA is TGTGCCAGTAGTCTGACCGCGACAGGAAACACTGAAGCTTTCTTT.

In DNA, the CDR3 is TGTGCCAGCAGCGGCCCGGGACAGGGGGCAGGGAATGAGCAGTTCTTC. Amino acids: CASSGPGQGAGNEQFF. The chain links TRBV13 to TRBJ2-1, with 12 bases matching TRBD1. Germline-derived CDR1 and CDR2 are PRHDT and FYEKMQ (reference sequence). V dropped 5 bases and J dropped 7; count of bases not matched to a gene: 9. The CDR3 contains 16 residues. Based on the CDR3 plus reference TRBV13 and TRBJ2-1, the full variable domain is AAGVIQSPRHLIKEKRETATLKCYPIPRHDTVYWYQQGPGQDPQFLISFYEKMQSDKGSIPDRFSAQQFSDYHSELNMSSLELGDSALYFCASSGPGQGAGNEQFFGPGTRLTVL.

The rearrangement uses TRBV15 and TRBJ1-5; the D is unclear. The CDR3 loop spans 12 amino acids. Trimming shortened V by 5 bases and J by 9 bases, and 11 bases separated the two germline ends. The germline V gene has CDR1 LNHNV and CDR2 YYDKDF (reference sequence). CDR3 nucleotide sequence: TGTGCCACCAGCCCCCAGGCCGGGCCCCAGCATTTT. Protein product: CATSPQAGPQHF.

The chain recombines TRBV27 with TRBJ2-4; D perhaps matches TRBD1 (8 bases). This CDR3 is 18 amino acids long. Germline V gene sequence: CDR1 MNHEY, CDR2 SMNVEV (reference sequence). The ends were cut back, 4 bases at V and 1 base at J, with 20 bases in the middle. This CDR3 reads CASSSSNGQGGAKNIQYF. The CDR3 DNA sequence: TGTGCCAGCAGTTCCTCAAACGGACAGGGAGGGGCCAAAAACATTCAGTACTTC.

CDR3 DNA: TGTGCCAGTCGGACTAGCGGATACAATGAGCAGTTCTTC. It specifies CASRTSGYNEQFF. The V call is TRBV6-5, the J call TRBJ2-1, with 10 bases lining up with TRBD2. The CDR3 runs 13 residues. V shed 9 bases, J shed 4 bases, and the junction held 3 bases outside the gene matches. Germline V CDR1 and CDR2: MNHEY, SVGAGI.

The V call is TRBV28, the J call TRBJ1-5, with a weak D call TRBD1 (5 bases). Germline lookup yields CDR1 MDHEN and CDR2 SYDVKM. Trimming removed 4 bases at V and 4 bases at J, with 17 bases between. The CDR3 contains 16 residues. Here the CDR3 DNA reads TGTGCCAGCAGTTCCCCGGGGGGTAGCGGTAATCAGCCCCAGCATTTT. Translating gives CASSSPGGSGNQPQHF.

V is TRBV5-1 and J is TRBJ2-3; TRBD2 aligns across 7 bases. V shed 4 bases and J 5 bases; nucleotides not matched to a gene: 10. Germline lookup yields CDR1 SGHRS and CDR2 YFSETQ. CDR3 length: 15 residues. The CDR3: CASSLASGGGDTQYF. CDR3 DNA: TGCGCCAGCAGCCTCGCTAGCGGTGGGGGAGATACGCAGTATTTT.

This sequence joins TRBV7-4 and TRBJ2-4; TRBD2 aligns across 9 bases. The germline V gene has CDR1 SGHVT and CDR2 SQSDAQ. CDR3 size: 16 residues. V was clipped by 5 bases and J by 5 bases; unmatched bases: 10. The CDR3 DNA follows: TGTGCCAGCAGCACCGTAGCGGGAGCTGTAGAAAACATTCAGTACTTC. Encoded protein: CASSTVAGAVENIQYF.

The rearrangement links TRBV27 to TRBJ1-2, with D uncertain. The V end was cut by 5 bases, the J end by 6 bases, with 10 bases between. This CDR3 contains 12 residues. Germline loops: CDR1 MNHEY, CDR2 SMNVEV (reference sequence). The CDR3: CASSLNGDGYTF. The CDR3 nucleotides are TGTGCCAGCAGTCTCAACGGGGATGGCTACACCTTC.

The chain joins TRBV10-3 to TRBJ2-7; D may be TRBD2 (5 bases). V dropped 0 bases and J dropped 6 bases, with 12 bases sitting between them. This CDR3 contains 14 residues. Germline CDR1 is ENHRY and CDR2 is SYGVKD. For the CDR3, the DNA is TGTGCCATCAGTGAGTCGGTGCCAGGAGGCGAGCAGTACTTC. Translating it yields CAISESVPGGEQYF.

The V gene is TRBV19, the J gene TRBJ1-2; D gene ambiguous. V shed 4 bases and J shed 3 bases, with 9 bases lying between them. The CDR3 is 13 residues long. In germline, CDR1 is LNHDA, CDR2 SQIVND (reference sequence). This CDR3 is CASSTTSHYGYTF. The CDR3 DNA is TGTGCCAGTAGTACGACAAGCCACTATGGCTACACCTTC.

V is TRBV5-6 and J is TRBJ2-1; 15 nucleotides line up with TRBD2. The CDR3 is 17 amino acids. V shed 4 bases and J 2 bases; nucleotides not matched to a gene: 4. Germline V lookup: CDR1 SGHDT, CDR2 YYEEEE. CDR3 sequence (DNA): TGTGCCAGCAGCCCGGGACTAGCGGGAGGTCCCTACAATGAGCAGTTCTTC. Its protein product is CASSPGLAGGPYNEQFF. Variable domain in full (rest from reference TRBV5-6 and TRBJ2-1): DAGVTQSPTHLIKTRGQQVTLRCSPKSGHDTVSWYQQALGQGPQFIFQYYEEEERQRGNFPDRFSGHQFPNYSSELNVNALLLGDSALYLCASSPGLAGGPYNEQFFGPGTRLTVL.

J is TRBJ1-3 and V is TRBV19; TRBD1 matches 7 bases. Germline V gene sequence: CDR1 LNHDA, CDR2 SQIVND (reference sequence). Germline trimming cut 7 bases from V and 7 bases from J; bases unmatched to any gene: 7. This CDR3 comprises 13 residues. The CDR3 region is CASNTGTVNTIYF. CDR3 nucleotides: TGTGCCAGTAATACCGGGACAGTTAACACCATATATTTT.